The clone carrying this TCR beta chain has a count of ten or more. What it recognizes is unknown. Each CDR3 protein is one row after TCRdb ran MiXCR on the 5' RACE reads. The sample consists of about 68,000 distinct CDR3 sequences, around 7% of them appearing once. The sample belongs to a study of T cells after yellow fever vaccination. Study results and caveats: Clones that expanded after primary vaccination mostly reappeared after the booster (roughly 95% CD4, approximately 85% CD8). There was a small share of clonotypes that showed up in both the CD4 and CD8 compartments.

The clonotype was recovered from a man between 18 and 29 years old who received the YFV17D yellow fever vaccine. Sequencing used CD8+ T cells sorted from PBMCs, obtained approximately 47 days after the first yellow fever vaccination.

For the CDR3, the DNA is TGTGCCAGCAGCTTAGGGGACAGCCAAAACATTCAGTACTTC. The encoded protein is CASSLGDSQNIQYF. This chain links TRBV7-6 with TRBJ2-4; 7 nucleotides agree with TRBD1. The germline V gene encodes CDR1 SGHVS and CDR2 FNYEAQ. J gave up 5 bases and V 1 base, and 2 bases lay outside the gene matches. The CDR3 sequence is 14 residues long. The variable domain in full, with the rest retrieved from reference TRBV7-6 and TRBJ2-4, is GAGVSQSPRYKVTKRGQDVALRCDPISGHVSLYWYRQALGQGPEFLTYFNYEAQQDKSGLPNDRFSAERPEGSISTLTIQRTEQRDSAMYRCASSLGDSQNIQYFGAGTRLSVL.